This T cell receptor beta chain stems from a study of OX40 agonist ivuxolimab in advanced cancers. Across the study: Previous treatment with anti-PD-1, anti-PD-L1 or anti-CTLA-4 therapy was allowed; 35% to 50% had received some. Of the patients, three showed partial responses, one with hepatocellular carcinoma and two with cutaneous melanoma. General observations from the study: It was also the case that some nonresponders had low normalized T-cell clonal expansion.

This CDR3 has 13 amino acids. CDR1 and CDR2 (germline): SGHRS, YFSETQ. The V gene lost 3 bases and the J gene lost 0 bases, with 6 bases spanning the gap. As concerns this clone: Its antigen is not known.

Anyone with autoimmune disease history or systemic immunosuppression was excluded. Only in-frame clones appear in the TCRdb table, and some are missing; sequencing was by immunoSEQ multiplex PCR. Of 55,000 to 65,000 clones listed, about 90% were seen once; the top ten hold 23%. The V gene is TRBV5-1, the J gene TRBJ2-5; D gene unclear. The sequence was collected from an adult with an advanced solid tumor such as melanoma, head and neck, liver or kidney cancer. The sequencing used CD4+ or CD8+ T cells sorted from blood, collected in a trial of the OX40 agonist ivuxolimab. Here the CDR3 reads CASSSPYQETQYF. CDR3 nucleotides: TGCGCCAGCAGCTCCCCGTACCAAGAGACCCAGTACTTC. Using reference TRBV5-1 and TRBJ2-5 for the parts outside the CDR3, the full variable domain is KAGVTQTPRYLIKTRGQQVTLSCSPISGHRSVSWYQQTPGQGLQFLFEYFSETQRNKGNFPGRFSGRQFSNSRSEMNVSTLELGDSALYLCASSSPYQETQYFGPGTRLLVL.